The next 17 T cell receptor beta chains were all read from a single sample in a study of T cells and copy number aberrations in small-cell lung cancer. Produced via immunoSEQ multiplex PCR; TCRdb's table is partial and in-frame only. The sample records a few thousand clones, 80% to 85% being singletons. Sequenced input: normal tissue next to the tumor. These receptors were taken from a man aged 40-50 years with small cell lung cancer.

The genes are TRBV9 and TRBJ2-1, with 12 bases lining up with TRBD2. The CDR3 spans 15 residues. Trimming took 4 bases from V and 7 from J; bases not matched to a gene: 6. CDR1 and CDR2 (germline): SGDLS, YYNGEE. Here the CDR3 reads CASSPLGLAGNEQFF. The CDR3 DNA is TGTGCCAGCAGCCCGCTCGGACTAGCGGGGAATGAGCAGTTCTTC.

The chain links TRBV14 to TRBJ1-4, with 11 bases that match TRBD1. Germline CDR1 reads SGHDN; CDR2 reads FVKESK. This CDR3 comprises 16 residues. The V segment lost 3 bases and the J segment 6 bases; nucleotides outside the gene matches: 6. CDR3 nucleotides: TGTGCCAGCAGCCAGATCCCGGGACAGGGGGATGAAAAACTGTTTTTT. Translating it yields CASSQIPGQGDEKLFF.

As DNA, the CDR3 is TGTGCCAGCAGCCCTCCGGGACTACCAATATACAATGAGCAGTTCTTC. It encodes CASSPPGLPIYNEQFF. The chain uses TRBV7-2 and TRBJ2-1, with TRBD2 matching over 7 bases. Per the germline V gene, CDR1 is SGHTA and CDR2 is FQGNSA. This CDR3 has 16 residues. V dropped 5 bases and J dropped 4; count of bases not matched to a gene: 11.

This clone was observed a few times. V usage is TRBV5-6 and J usage is TRBJ1-4; no definite D call. The CDR3 consists of 14 residues. From germline, CDR1 is SGHDT and CDR2 YYEEEE. Trimming stripped 1 base from V and 3 bases from J, with 7 bases between. The CDR3 here is CASSLRRPNEKLFF. The DNA of the CDR3 is TGTGCCAGCAGCTTGCGGAGACCTAATGAAAAACTGTTTTTT.

CDR3 sequence reads: CASSPRPSGGKLFF. DNA of the CDR3: TGTGCCAGCAGCCCCAGGCCATCCGGCGGAAAACTGTTTTTT. The V gene is TRBV7-2, the J gene TRBJ1-4; D is uncertain. The CDR3 has 14 residues. The germline V and J ends were trimmed by 5 bases and 10 bases, with 17 bases remaining between them. CDR1 and CDR2 from the germline V gene are SGHTA and FQGNSA. The full variable domain, completed using reference TRBV7-2 and TRBJ1-4, is GAGVSQSPSNKVTEKGKDVELRCDPISGHTALYWYRQSLGQGLEFLIYFQGNSAPDKSGLPSDRFSAERTGGSVSTLTIQRTQQEDSAVYLCASSPRPSGGKLFFGSGTQLSVL.

The V and J genes are TRBV19 and TRBJ1-3, with TRBD1 identical over 8 bases. J lost 4 bases, V lost 10 bases, and 6 bases had no gene match. The CDR3 length is 13 residues. The germline CDR1 and CDR2 sequences are LNHDA and SQIVND (reference sequence). The CDR3 DNA reads as TGTGCCATCTCGACAGGGGTAGGAAACACCATATATTTT. It translates to CAISTGVGNTIYF.

The rearrangement links TRBV27 to TRBJ1-1; no clear D. This CDR3 spans 15 amino acids. Trimming stripped 4 bases from V and 7 bases from J, with 19 bases between. The germline gives CDR1 MNHEY, CDR2 SMNVEV (reference sequence). The CDR3 DNA follows: TGTGCCAGCAGTTCGCCCGGTGAACGCTCCCTTGAAGCTTTCTTT. Protein product: CASSSPGERSLEAFF.

This rearrangement joins TRBV11-3 to TRBJ1-1; 9 bases align to TRBD1. V shed 5 bases and J 0 bases; nucleotides not matched to a gene: 4. The CDR3 has 15 residues. Germline V lookup: CDR1 SGHNT, CDR2 YENEEA. CDR3 bases: TGTGCCAGCAGCGGACAGGGGAACATGAACACTGAAGCTTTCTTT. Protein: CASSGQGNMNTEAFF.

V and J are TRBV29-1 and TRBJ2-5; D remains ambiguous. The CDR3 is 15 amino acids. The V gene's germline CDR1 is SQVTM and CDR2 ANQGSEA. The V end was cut by 6 bases, the J end by 4 bases, with 21 bases between. The CDR3 is CSVGSIERLGETQYF. CDR3 in DNA: TGCAGCGTAGGTTCAATCGAGAGGTTGGGAGAGACCCAGTACTTC.

The CDR3 bases are TGCGCCAGCAGCCCAAGCGGAATGTGGGAGACCCAGTACTTC. Encoded protein: CASSPSGMWETQYF. The chain employs TRBV4-1 and TRBJ2-5, with D maybe TRBD2 (5 bases). Germline lookup yields CDR1 MGHRA and CDR2 YSYEKL. This CDR3 has 14 amino acids. Trimming stripped 4 bases from V and 5 bases from J, with 14 bases between.

This clone was found once. The V call is TRBV10-2, the J call TRBJ1-3; the D gene is possibly TRBD1 (6 bases). Germline V gives CDR1 WSHSY, CDR2 SAAADI. The ends were cut back, 6 bases at V and 4 bases at J, with 13 bases in the middle. This CDR3 contains 14 residues. In nucleotides, the CDR3 is TGCGCCAGCAGGCAAACAGGGTTGGGAAACACCATATATTTT. Its protein product is CASRQTGLGNTIYF.

This chain connects TRBV7-2 to TRBJ1-3; D remains unclear. The CDR3 spans 13 residues. V lost 3 bases and J lost 3, with 6 bases in between. The germline V gene has CDR1 SGHTA and CDR2 FQGNSA. The CDR3 bases are TGTGCCAGCAGCTTCCCGGGTGGAAACACCATATATTTT. Its translation: CASSFPGGNTIYF.

The rearrangement uses TRBV28 and TRBJ2-7, with D unclear. This CDR3 comprises 15 residues. Per the germline V gene, CDR1 is MDHEN and CDR2 is SYDVKM. The V end lost 8 bases, the J end lost 5 bases, and 22 bases lay between the germline ends. CDR3 nucleotides: TGTGCCAGCTCGCCTCGAAGGGAAATCGCTAACGAGCAGTACTTC. This translates into CASSPRREIANEQYF. Full variable domain (outside the CDR3, taken from reference TRBV28 and TRBJ2-7): DVKVTQSSRYLVKRTGEKVFLECVQDMDHENMFWYRQDPGLGLRLIYFSYDVKMKEKGDIPEGYSVSREKKERFSLILESASTNQTSMYLCASSPRREIANEQYFGPGTRLTVT.

This clone came up a few times. V is TRBV15 and J is TRBJ1-5, with a weak D call TRBD1 (6 bases). The CDR3 contains 17 residues. CDR1 LNHNV and CDR2 YYDKDF come from the germline V gene (reference sequence). Trimming removed 4 bases at V and 1 base at J, with 17 bases between. The CDR3 nucleotides are TGTGCCACCAGCACTCATCGCGGGGGCTGGAGCAATCAGCCCCAGCATTTT. Its protein product is CATSTHRGGWSNQPQHF. Using reference TRBV15 and TRBJ1-5 for the parts outside the CDR3, the full variable domain is DAMVIQNPRYQVTQFGKPVTLSCSQTLNHNVMYWYQQKSSQAPKLLFHYYDKDFNNEADTPDNFQSRRPNTSFCFLDIRSPGLGDTAMYLCATSTHRGGWSNQPQHFGDGTRLSIL.

The genes are TRBV5-1 and TRBJ2-7, with D perhaps matching TRBD2 (7 bases). CDR1 and CDR2 from the germline V gene are SGHRS and YFSETQ. The CDR3 is 14 amino acids. The V and J ends lost 4 bases and 3 bases respectively, with 14 bases between them. Here the CDR3 DNA reads TGCGCCAGCAGCGACCGAGGGGGGGACTACGAGCAGTACTTC. It is translated as CASSDRGGDYEQYF.

The chain uses TRBV5-1 and TRBJ2-3; 8 nucleotides line up with TRBD2. Unmatched junction bases numbered 6, after V lost 5 bases and J lost 4 bases. This CDR3 region has 14 residues. CDR1 and CDR2 from the germline V gene are SGHRS and YFSETQ. This CDR3 reads CASSRAGVSDTQYF. CDR3 DNA sequence: TGCGCCAGCAGTAGAGCGGGAGTGTCAGATACGCAGTATTTT.

This clone has just a few counts. The chain employs TRBV7-2 and TRBJ2-2, with TRBD1 identical over 7 bases. Germline V lookup: CDR1 SGHTA, CDR2 FQGNSA. This CDR3 has 16 residues. The junction had 11 bases not matched to a gene; V was cut back by 4 bases and J by 6 bases. CDR3 bases: TGTGCCAGCAGCTCCGGTAGACAGGGTTTAGCCGGGGAGCTGTTTTTT. Its translation is CASSSGRQGLAGELFF.